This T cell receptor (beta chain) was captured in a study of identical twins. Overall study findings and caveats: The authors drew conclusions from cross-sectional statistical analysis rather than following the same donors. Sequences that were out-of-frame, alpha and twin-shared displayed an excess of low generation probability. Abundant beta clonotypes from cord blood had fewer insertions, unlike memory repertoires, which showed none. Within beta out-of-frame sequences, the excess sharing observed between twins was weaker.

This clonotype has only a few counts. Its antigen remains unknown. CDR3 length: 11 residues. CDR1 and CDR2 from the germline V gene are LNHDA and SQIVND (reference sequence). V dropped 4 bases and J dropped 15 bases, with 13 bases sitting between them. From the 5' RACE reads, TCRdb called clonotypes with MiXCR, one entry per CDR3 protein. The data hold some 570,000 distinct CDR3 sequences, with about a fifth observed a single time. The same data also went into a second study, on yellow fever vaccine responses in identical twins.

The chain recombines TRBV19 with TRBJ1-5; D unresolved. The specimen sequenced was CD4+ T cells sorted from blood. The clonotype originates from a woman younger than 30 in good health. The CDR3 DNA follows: TGTGCCAGTAGTAGAAACCCGGGAGTGCATTTT. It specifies CASSRNPGVHF.